This entry describes one T cell receptor (beta chain). The data derive from a study of blood T cell repertoires in COVID-19. Unmatched junction bases numbered 8, after V lost 1 base and J lost 2 bases. The germline V gene encodes CDR1 SGHTA and CDR2 FQGNSA. The CDR3 extends over 17 amino acids. Authors' data handling: Reference gene primer amplification gave nucleated cell count estimates. TCRdb's copy holds only in-frame clones and misses some; the assay was immunoSEQ multiplex PCR. V and J calls and clone size come straight from that table; D and trimming were deduced from the DNA. In the table there are roughly 150,000 clones, 65% to 85% of which are singletons.

Sequenced input: peripheral blood. The rearrangement uses TRBV7-2 and TRBJ1-2, with 9 bases that match TRBD1. This sequence was found in a man aged 50 to 59 with active or convalescent COVID-19. CDR3 in DNA: TGTGCCAGCAGCTTAGAATCACAGGGGGCATCAAACTATGGCTACACCTTC. It yields the protein CASSLESQGASNYGYTF.